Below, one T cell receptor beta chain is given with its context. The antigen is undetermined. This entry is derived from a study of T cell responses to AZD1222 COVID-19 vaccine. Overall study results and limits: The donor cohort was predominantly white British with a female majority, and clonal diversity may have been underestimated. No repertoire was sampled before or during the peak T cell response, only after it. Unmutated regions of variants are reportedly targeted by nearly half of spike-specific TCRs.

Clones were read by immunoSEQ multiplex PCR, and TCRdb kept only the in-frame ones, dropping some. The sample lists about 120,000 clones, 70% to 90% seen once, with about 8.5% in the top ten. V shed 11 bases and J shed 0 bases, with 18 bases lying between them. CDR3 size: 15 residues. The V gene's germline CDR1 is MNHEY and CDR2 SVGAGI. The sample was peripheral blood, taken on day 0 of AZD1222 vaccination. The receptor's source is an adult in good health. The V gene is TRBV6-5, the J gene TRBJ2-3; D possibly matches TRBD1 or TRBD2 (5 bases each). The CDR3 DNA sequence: TGTGCCTCACGGCCGGGGACGGCTAGCACAGATACGCAGTATTTT. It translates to CASRPGTASTDTQYF.